The entry that follows covers one T cell receptor beta chain sequence. Antigen unknown. The whole isolated RNA underwent reverse transcription, so sequencing captured expressed TCRB transcripts. Data came from immunoSEQ multiplex PCR; TCRdb stores just in-frame clones and leaves some out. Here the sample spans hundreds of thousands of clones, about 11% being singletons. CD45RO/CCR7/CD25/CD127/CD95/CD27 staining was used to isolate CD4+ naive, central memory, regulatory and stem cell-like memory cells by sorting. The record originates from a study of beta chain features in type 1 diabetes. Study observations and caveats: Patients with Type 1 diabetes showed moderately but significantly shorter TCRB CDR3s in all four CD4+ subsets.

Looked up from germline, CDR1 is SGHAT and CDR2 is FQNNGV. The ends were cut back, 4 bases at V and 8 bases at J, with 8 bases in the middle. The CDR3 totals 11 residues. This clonotype was sampled from a man aged 25-45 years with type 1 diabetes. The V call is TRBV11-2, the J call TRBJ1-2, with unresolved D. The specimen sequenced was naive CD4+ T cells from blood. The CDR3 here is CASSSYFGYTF. The CDR3, as DNA: TGTGCCAGCAGCTCCTACTTCGGCTACACCTTC.